Below are 10 T cell receptor beta chains sequenced from a single sample in a study of preoperative IRX-2 immunotherapy in early breast cancer. Treatment described: preoperative locoregional IRX-2 cytokine immunotherapy. Method: immunoSEQ multiplex PCR; TCRdb's copy keeps in-frame clones and lacks some. The sample records approximately 26,000 clones, 78% being singletons. This material consisted of lymph node tissue, taken before IRX-2 immunotherapy. Receptors originate from a human donor with breast cancer.

There are a few counts of this clone. This rearrangement joins TRBV19 to TRBJ2-7; TRBD1 aligns across 9 bases. Trimming removed 3 bases from V and 7 bases from J; junction bases left unmatched: 7. There are 14 residues in the CDR3. Per the germline V gene, CDR1 is LNHDA and CDR2 is SQIVND (reference sequence). The CDR3 protein is CASSMTGGASEQYF. The CDR3 nucleotides read TGTGCCAGTAGTATGACAGGGGGGGCAAGTGAGCAGTACTTC.

The CDR3 sequence: CASTLASSSDTQYF. CDR3 nucleotide sequence: TGTGCCAGTACGCTAGCTTCTTCTTCGGATACGCAGTATTTT. The chain is built from TRBV19 and TRBJ2-3; tentatively, D is TRBD2 (5 bases). The germline V and J ends were trimmed by 7 bases and 6 bases, with 17 bases remaining between them. This CDR3 has 14 amino acids. Germline V gene data show CDR1 as LNHDA and CDR2 as SQIVND (reference sequence).

This sequence joins TRBV6-8 and TRBJ1-1; weak D call: TRBD1 (5 bases). V was trimmed by 9 bases and J by 1 base, leaving 12 bases between them. The length of the CDR3 is 13 residues. Looked up from germline, CDR1 is MNHGY and CDR2 is SAAAGT. CDR3 in amino acids: CASAGRGNTEAFF. The CDR3 DNA sequence: TGTGCCAGTGCGGGGCGAGGGAACACTGAAGCTTTCTTT.

This rearrangement joins TRBV7-5 to TRBJ2-5. TRBV7-5 represents a pseudogene. The CDR3 has 17 amino acids. CDR3 DNA: TGTGCCAGCAGCCCCCACGCACCGGGGGCCACCCTGGGGACCCAGTACTTC. It yields the protein CASSPHAPGATLGTQYF.

J is TRBJ2-3 and V is TRBV6-8; 8 nucleotides line up with TRBD1. J gave up 2 bases and V 5 bases, and 9 bases lay outside the gene matches. There are 16 residues in the CDR3. From germline, CDR1 is MNHGY and CDR2 SAAAGT. The CDR3 DNA reads TGTGCCAGCAGTCTACGGACAGGGACAAACACAGATACGCAGTATTTT. Encoded protein: CASSLRTGTNTDTQYF.

The chain joins TRBV6-1 to TRBJ1-3; TRBD1 agrees at 10 bases. The V and J ends lost 0 bases and 6 bases, in that order; junction bases with no gene match: 5. There are 16 residues in the CDR3. From germline, CDR1 is MNHNS and CDR2 SASEGT. The CDR3 loop reads CASSEAGGQGSNTIYF. The CDR3 DNA is TGTGCCAGCAGTGAAGCCGGGGGACAGGGGTCAAACACCATATATTTT.

The chain uses TRBV22-1 and TRBJ1-2. TRBV22-1 is shown as a pseudogene. The CDR3 consists of 14 residues. The CDR3 coding sequence is TGTGCCAGCAGCTCCACTCATACCAACTATGGCTACACCTTC. Its translation: CASSSTHTNYGYTF.

V gene TRBV28 combines with J gene TRBJ1-1, with D unclear. CDR3 size: 13 residues. CDR1 and CDR2 (germline): MDHEN, SYDVKM. The germline V and J ends were trimmed by 2 bases and 1 base, with 5 bases remaining between them. DNA of the CDR3: TGTGCCAGCAGTTTAGAAGGGAACACTGAAGCTTTCTTT. It specifies CASSLEGNTEAFF.

The chain joins TRBV11-3 to TRBJ2-2; D is unclear. Germline CDR1 and CDR2: SGHNT and YENEEA. V was cut by 1 base and J by 2 bases, with 8 bases left in between. The CDR3 is 15 residues long. The CDR3 coding sequence is TGTGCCAGCAGCTTAGTGGTCCTTAACACCGGGGAGCTGTTTTTT. Amino acid sequence: CASSLVVLNTGELFF.

The rearrangement joins TRBV28 to TRBJ2-2; D is perhaps TRBD1 (6 bases). Trimming removed 2 bases from V and 0 bases from J, with 16 bases in between. Germline V gene data show CDR1 as MDHEN and CDR2 as SYDVKM. This CDR3 has 18 residues. DNA of the CDR3: TGTGCCAGCAGTTTAAGGTGGACAGCTTTTACGAACACCGGGGAGCTGTTTTTT. As protein: CASSLRWTAFTNTGELFF.